These 9 T cell receptor beta chains originate from one sample sequenced in a study of T cell repertoires in cytomegalovirus infection. TCRdb used MiXCR to reprocess the reads, holding one entry per CDR3 protein. The sample includes about 400,000 distinct CDR3 sequences, around 18% seen only once; the top ten take approximately 10%. The sequencing input was PBMCs. These receptors were taken from a human donor in good health (CMV status not recorded). Some clones in this sample may be carry-over from other donors' samples.

The gene calls are TRBV11-2 and TRBJ2-1; D not certain. The CDR3 totals 15 residues. In germline, CDR1 is SGHAT, CDR2 FQNNGV. Trimming removed 0 bases from V and 6 bases from J, with 12 bases in between. CDR3: CASSLDWAGGNEQFF. The DNA for the CDR3 is TGTGCCAGCAGCTTAGATTGGGCCGGTGGCAATGAGCAGTTCTTC.

This clonotype was seen a handful of times. The V and J genes are TRBV7-2 and TRBJ1-2, with 7 bases identical to TRBD1. Unmatched junction bases numbered 6, after V lost 5 bases and J lost 3 bases. The CDR3 is 14 amino acids. CDR1 and CDR2 (germline): SGHTA, FQGNSA. For the CDR3, the DNA is TGTGCCAGCAGCCGCCGACAGGGCTACTATGGCTACACCTTC. Translation gives CASSRRQGYYGYTF.

This chain links TRBV2 with TRBJ1-2; D might be TRBD1 (6 bases). V lost 5 bases and J lost 4, with 20 bases in between. The CDR3 has 16 residues. Germline CDR1 reads SNHLY; CDR2 reads FYNNEI. CDR3 loop: CASSTPREGVTYGYTF. In nucleotides, the CDR3 is TGTGCCAGCAGTACTCCTCGGGAGGGGGTAACCTATGGCTACACCTTC.

This clonotype was seen many times. The chain links TRBV7-6 to TRBJ2-2; 15 bases agree with TRBD2. Germline V gene sequence: CDR1 SGHVS, CDR2 FNYEAQ. This CDR3 contains 16 residues. Trimming at V came to 5 bases and at J to 6 bases, leaving 4 bases not matched to a gene. DNA of the CDR3: TGTGCCAGCAGCCCCCGGACTAGCGGGAGGGCCGGGGAGCTGTTTTTT. Its translation is CASSPRTSGRAGELFF.

V gene TRBV7-6 combines with J gene TRBJ2-5; no firm D call. Germline CDR1 reads SGHVS; CDR2 reads FNYEAQ. This CDR3 region has 14 residues. With 1 base removed from V and 2 bases from J, the gap between germline ends came to 8 bases. For the CDR3, the DNA is TGTGCCAGCAGCTTAGTTCCTCTTCAAGAGACCCAGTACTTC. The encoded protein is CASSLVPLQETQYF.

The rearrangement joins TRBV20-1 to TRBJ1-2; TRBD1 is a possible D gene (5 bases). The germline CDR1 and CDR2 sequences are DFQATT and SNEGSKA (reference sequence). Trimming took 3 bases from V and 1 from J, leaving 15 bases between them. This CDR3 is built from 15 residues. CDR3 sequence reads: CSASVPRQFNYGYTF. The CDR3 DNA reads as TGCAGTGCTAGTGTGCCCCGACAGTTTAACTATGGCTACACCTTC.

This clonotype has more than one count but fewer than ten. The V gene is TRBV30, the J gene TRBJ2-3; a possible D gene is TRBD2 (6 bases). The V end lost 0 bases, the J end lost 0 bases, and 22 bases lay between the germline ends. CDR1 GTSNPN and CDR2 SVGIG come from the germline V gene (reference sequence). CDR3 length: 19 residues. In nucleotides, the CDR3 is TGTGCCTGGAGTGTGGGTTTGATCGGGAGAGGGGCTAGCACAGATACGCAGTATTTT. It yields the protein CAWSVGLIGRGASTDTQYF. The variable domain in full, with the rest retrieved from reference TRBV30 and TRBJ2-3, is SQTIHQWPATLVQPVGSPLSLECTVEGTSNPNLYWYRQAAGRGLQLLFYSVGIGQISSEVPQNLSASRPQDRQFILSSKKLLLSDSGFYLCAWSVGLIGRGASTDTQYFGPGTRLTVL.

The chain carries TRBV20-1 and TRBJ1-5; TRBD1 might be the D (5 bases). Germline CDR1 is DFQATT and CDR2 is SNEGSKA (reference sequence). The CDR3 spans 12 residues. The V end was cut by 3 bases, the J end by 9 bases, with 12 bases between. This chain's CDR3 is CSASNNQGPQHF. Written as DNA, the CDR3 is TGCAGTGCTAGTAACAACCAGGGGCCCCAGCATTTT.

The chain recombines TRBV27 with TRBJ2-1; no firm D call. V was pared by 3 bases and J by 4 bases, with 16 bases between. Germline V lookup: CDR1 MNHEY, CDR2 SMNVEV (reference sequence). The CDR3 sequence is 16 residues long. The CDR3 protein is CASSLVPPGKYNEQFF. CDR3 DNA sequence: TGTGCCAGCAGTTTGGTTCCGCCCGGCAAATACAATGAGCAGTTCTTC.